In this sample, the clone carrying this T cell receptor beta chain turned up a few times. Antigen unknown. This sample is drawn from a study of blood T cells in healthy people across ages. The wider study: For every two T cells, template switching captured about one barcoded beta molecule. Findings of the study overall: Relative to aged donors, long-lived donors carried more naive CD4+ cells and displayed higher diversity.

Germline assignment: CDR1 MNHEY and CDR2 SVGAGI. The CDR3 is 15 amino acids. J was trimmed by 2 bases and V by 6 bases; bases with no gene match: 7. A second about 7 to 11 cycle PCR used barcoded and J-beta primers. Every cDNA molecule bore a tag from a template-switch adaptor containing 12 random nucleotides. TCRdb re-called the 5' RACE reads through MiXCR, storing one row per CDR3 protein. The data contain about 1.1 million distinct CDR3 sequences, more than 30% of them seen just once; the ten biggest clones take up around 14%. The gene calls are TRBV6-5 and TRBJ1-2; 9 bases fit TRBD1. The material sequenced was blood. The sequence was collected from a man aged 18-30 years in good health. CDR3 residues: CASSSPGTGNYGYTF. The CDR3 DNA is TGTGCCAGCAGCTCCCCCGGGACAGGGAACTATGGCTACACCTTC.